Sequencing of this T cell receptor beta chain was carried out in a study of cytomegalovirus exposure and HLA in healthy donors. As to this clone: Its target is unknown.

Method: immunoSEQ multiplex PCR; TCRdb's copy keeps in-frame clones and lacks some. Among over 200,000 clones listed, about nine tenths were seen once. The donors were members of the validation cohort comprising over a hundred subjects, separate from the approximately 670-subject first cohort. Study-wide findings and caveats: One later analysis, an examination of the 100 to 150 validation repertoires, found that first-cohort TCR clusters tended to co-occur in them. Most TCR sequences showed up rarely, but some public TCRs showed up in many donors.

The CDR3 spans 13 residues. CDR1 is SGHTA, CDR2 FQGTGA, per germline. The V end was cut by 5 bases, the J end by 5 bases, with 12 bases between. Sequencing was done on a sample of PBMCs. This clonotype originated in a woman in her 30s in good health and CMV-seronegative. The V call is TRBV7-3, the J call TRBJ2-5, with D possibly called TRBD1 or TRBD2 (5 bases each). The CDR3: CASSRGEGETQYF. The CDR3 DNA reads TGTGCCAGCAGCCGAGGGGAAGGGGAGACCCAGTACTTC. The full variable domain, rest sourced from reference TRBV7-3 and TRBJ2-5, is GAGVSQTPSNKVTEKGKYVELRCDPISGHTALYWYRQSLGQGPEFLIYFQGTGAADDSGLPNDRFFAVRPEGSVSTLKIQRTERGDSAVYLCASSRGEGETQYFGPGTRLLVL.